This paragraph covers one TCR beta chain sequence. What it recognizes is unknown. V lost 5 bases, J lost 2 bases, and 8 bases stayed unmatched. The CDR3 is 16 amino acids. Looked up from germline, CDR1 is MNHEY and CDR2 is SMNVEV (reference sequence). This specimen comes from a study of cytomegalovirus exposure and HLA in healthy donors. Study details: Assignment to the Caucasian-associated ancestry cluster applied to approximately 80% of the approximately 400 genotyped donors.

PCR used 60 Vbeta primers and 13 Jbeta primers. Sequencing was performed with immunoSEQ multiplex PCR; in TCRdb, only in-frame clones are kept and a portion is missing. The specimen's table records about 79,000 clones. Points from the study as a whole: Accurate prediction of most subjects' HLA-A and HLA-B alleles from TCR beta sequences was reported.

The sequenced sample consisted of PBMCs. The source is a man between 25 and 39 years old in good health and CMV-seronegative. The rearrangement links TRBV27 to TRBJ1-1; 10 bases are shared with TRBD1. CDR3 DNA sequence: TGTGCCAGCAGTCCCGACAGGGGGCGTAGAAACACTGAAGCTTTCTTT. Residues: CASSPDRGRRNTEAFF.